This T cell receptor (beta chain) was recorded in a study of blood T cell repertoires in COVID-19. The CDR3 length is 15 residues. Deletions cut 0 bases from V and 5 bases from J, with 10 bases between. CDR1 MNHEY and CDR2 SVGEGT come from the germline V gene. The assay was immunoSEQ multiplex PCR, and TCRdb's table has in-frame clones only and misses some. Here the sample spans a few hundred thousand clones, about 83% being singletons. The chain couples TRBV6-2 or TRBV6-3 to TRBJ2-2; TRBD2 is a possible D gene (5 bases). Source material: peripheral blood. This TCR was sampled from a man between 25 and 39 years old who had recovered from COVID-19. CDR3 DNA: TGTGCCAGCAGTTACTCTGAGTCGGGGACCGGGGAGCTGTTTTTT. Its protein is CASSYSESGTGELFF.